This T cell receptor beta chain is drawn from a study of regulatory T cells in long-lasting Graves disease. V gave up 4 bases and J gave up 4 bases, with 7 bases separating them. The germline V gene has CDR1 MRHNA and CDR2 SNTAGT. The CDR3 loop spans 13 amino acids. This clonotype has more than one count but fewer than ten. Its matching antigen is unknown. Sequencing libraries for TCR beta were prepared with iRepertoire HTBI primers and Arm-PCR of CDR3 regions. Each CDR3 protein gets one entry after TCRdb re-called the multiplex PCR reads with MiXCR. The table shows fewer than 400,000 distinct CDR3 sequences, with more than 20% occurring only once. Overall study results and limits: Persistent Graves' cases showed lower TCR diversity than newly diagnosed cases. Among persistent patients, a larger number of public clonotypes were shared (around 2,700) than among newly diagnosed patients (just over 950). There was favoring of TRBV28, TRBJ1-2 and TRBJ2-5 in persistent disease. Accuracy could have been hurt by small sample size.

Time point in this sample: persistent/refractory GD, antithyroid drugs over 5 years with positive TRAb. After RNA was extracted from PBMCs, the TCR library was made from it. Sequencing was performed on peripheral blood mononuclear cells (PBMCs), taken when the disease was refractory, from a patient treated with antithyroid drugs. The chain has TRBV6-4 and TRBJ2-2; D is ambiguous. This TCR derives from a female donor with Graves disease. CDR3 sequence reads: CASSGGPTGELFF. The CDR3 DNA is TGTGCCAGCAGTGGAGGACCCACCGGGGAGCTGTTTTTT.